This TCR beta chain was recorded in a study of T-cell reconstitution after alpha-beta-depleted transplantation in children. Researchers prepared the TCRbeta library using unique molecular identifiers, the study reports. One entry per CDR3 protein results from TCRdb running MiXCR on the PCR reads. The data contain about 440,000 distinct CDR3 sequences, over 40% of them singletons. Study-wide findings and caveats: The authors attributed T-cell counts and diversity one year after transplant mostly to newly produced T cells. Some patients' high day-60 TCRbeta diversity was traced to surviving recipient T cells and thymic progenitors.

V was trimmed by 0 bases and J by 0 bases, leaving 5 bases between them. The germline gives CDR1 MGHRA, CDR2 YSYEKL. CDR3 length: 14 residues. This clonotype has a handful of counts. Its specificity is not known. The V gene is TRBV4-1, the J gene TRBJ1-1; D is undetermined. The source of this sequence is a girl aged 2-10 years with aplastic anemia, due to receive a stem cell transplant. The sample was PBMCs, taken before TCRalphabeta/CD19-depleted stem cell transplant. CDR3 amino acids: CASSQDRLNTEAFF. The CDR3 coding sequence is TGCGCCAGCAGCCAAGATCGATTGAACACTGAAGCTTTCTTT.